The clone carrying this T cell receptor (beta chain) was picked up a small number of times. This entry belongs to a study of early T cells in non-severe SARS-CoV-2 infection. CDR3 length equals 15 residues. From germline, CDR1 is SEHNR and CDR2 FQNEAQ (reference sequence). The V segment lost 2 bases and the J segment 5 bases; nucleotides outside the gene matches: 8. TCRdb reprocessed the 5' RACE reads via MiXCR and lists one record per CDR3 protein. The sample has some 30,000 distinct CDR3 sequences, 4% to 5% seen once; the top ten hold over 6.5%. The chain combines TRBV7-9 with TRBJ1-1, with 7 bases fitting TRBD1. The sample taken for sequencing was whole blood. The clonotype comes from an adult who was a healthcare worker with PCR-confirmed SARS-CoV-2 infection or an uninfected control (not recorded which). DNA of the CDR3: TGTGCCAGCAGCTTACCCCCGACAGGGAGGACTGAAGCTTTCTTT. Protein product: CASSLPPTGRTEAFF.